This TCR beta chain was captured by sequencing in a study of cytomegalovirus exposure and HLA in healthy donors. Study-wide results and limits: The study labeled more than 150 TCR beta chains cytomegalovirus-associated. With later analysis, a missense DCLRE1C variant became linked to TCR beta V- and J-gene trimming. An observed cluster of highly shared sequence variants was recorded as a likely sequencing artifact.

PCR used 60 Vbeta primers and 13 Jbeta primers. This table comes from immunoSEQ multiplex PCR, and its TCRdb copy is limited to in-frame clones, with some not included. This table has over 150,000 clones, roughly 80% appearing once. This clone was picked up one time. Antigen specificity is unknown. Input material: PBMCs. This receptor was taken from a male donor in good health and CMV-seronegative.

The CDR3 loop is CASSYSVDTPVQTQYF. The CDR3 DNA is TGTGCCAGCAGTTACTCAGTCGACACCCCTGTCCAGACCCAGTACTTC. V usage is TRBV6-5 and J usage is TRBJ2-5; unclear D gene. The CDR3 is 16 residues long. The germline CDR1 and CDR2 sequences are MNHEY and SVGAGI. The V and J ends lost 0 bases and 6 bases respectively, with 17 bases between them.